The rows below give T cell receptor beta chains drawn from one sample of a study of blood T cell repertoires in COVID-19. Sequencing was performed with immunoSEQ multiplex PCR; in TCRdb, only in-frame clones are kept and a portion is missing. The profile covers approximately 140,000 clones, with more than 75% appearing a single time and 10% to 15% taken by the ten largest. Input material: peripheral blood. These receptors came from a man aged 55 to 70 with active or convalescent COVID-19. Both conserved end residues are part of each CDR3. The D gene is left open where the match is weak. Clone size is not always given. Where it is, it says once, few, many or a class for expanded clones.

D gene	clone size	V gene	J gene	CDR3 protein	CDR3 DNA
-	-	TRBV11-2	TRBJ1-2	CASSLGQSLGYTF	TGTGCCAGCAGCTTAGGGCAGTCTTTGGGCTACACCTTC
-	-	TRBV7-2	TRBJ1-5	CASSLQGILNQPQHF	TGTGCCAGCAGCTTACAGGGAATACTGAATCAGCCCCAGCATTTT
-	-	TRBV7-2	TRBJ2-7	CASSSYGLYSYEQYF	TGTGCCAGCAGCTCCTACGGACTATACTCCTACGAGCAGTACTTC
-	-	TRBV25-1	TRBJ1-3	CASAPISGNTIYF	TGTGCCAGCGCGCCCATCTCTGGAAACACCATATATTTT
-	-	TRBV12-3/TRBV12-4	TRBJ2-7	CASSRGTYEQYF	TGTGCCAGCAGCCGTGGGACTTACGAGCAGTACTTC
TRBD2	few	TRBV2	TRBJ2-1	CASSDTSGTTYNEQFF	TGTGCCAGCAGTGATACTAGCGGGACCACCTACAATGAGCAGTTCTTC
TRBD2	-	TRBV7-9	TRBJ2-1	CASSQEWTSGRLGEQFF	TGTGCCAGCAGCCAAGAATGGACTAGCGGGAGGCTGGGTGAGCAGTTCTTC
-	-	TRBV9	TRBJ1-3	CASSAPPSSGNTIYF	TGTGCCAGCAGCGCCCCACCCAGCTCTGGAAACACCATATATTTT
TRBD2	-	TRBV5-1	TRBJ2-1	CASSLHSSGPLKNEQFF	TGCGCCAGCAGCTTGCACTCTAGCGGGCCCCTAAAGAATGAGCAGTTCTTC
TRBD1	few	TRBV28	TRBJ1-1	CASSHPPDRGHTEAFF	TGTGCCAGCAGTCATCCCCCGGACAGGGGGCACACTGAAGCTTTCTTT
-	-	TRBV28	TRBJ1-5	CASSLTGGSNQPQHF	TGTGCCAGCAGTTTAACCGGCGGAAGCAATCAGCCCCAGCATTTT
TRBD2	-	TRBV5-5	TRBJ2-7	CASRVSGGAYEQYF	TGTGCCAGCAGAGTTAGCGGGGGGGCCTACGAGCAGTACTTC
-	-	TRBV6-5	TRBJ1-3	CASSYDRKVGNTIYF	TGTGCCAGCAGTTACGACAGGAAAGTTGGAAACACCATATATTTT
TRBD1	-	TRBV5-1	TRBJ2-5	CASSLDSRTGTAQETQYF	TGCGCCAGCAGCTTGGACAGCCGGACAGGGACAGCTCAAGAGACCCAGTACTTC
TRBD1	-	TRBV9	TRBJ1-4	CASSVGDRGDEKLFF	TGTGCCAGCAGCGTAGGGGACAGGGGAGACGAAAAACTGTTTTTT
TRBD1	-	TRBV18	TRBJ1-2	CASSPAGGARGYTF	TGTGCCAGCTCACCGGCAGGGGGCGCTCGGGGCTACACCTTC
-	-	TRBV4-3	TRBJ1-1	CASSQDQGTEAFF	TGCGCCAGCAGCCAAGATCAGGGCACTGAAGCTTTCTTT
-	-	TRBV29-1	TRBJ1-1	CSVRRGPLMNTEAFF	TGCAGCGTACGCCGAGGGCCCTTAATGAACACTGAAGCTTTCTTT
TRBD1	-	TRBV19	TRBJ2-7	CASSIGQGYEQYF	TGTGCCAGTAGTATCGGACAGGGTTACGAGCAGTACTTC
-	-	TRBV19	TRBJ1-5	CASSMVAEGNQPQHF	TGTGCCAGTAGTATGGTGGCCGAGGGCAATCAGCCCCAGCATTTT
TRBD1	-	TRBV25-1	TRBJ1-6	CASSELGQGGSPLHF	TGTGCCAGCAGTGAACTGGGCCAGGGGGGATCACCCCTCCACTTT
TRBD1	once	TRBV18	TRBJ2-3	CASSPTQGAGDTQYF	TGTGCCAGCTCACCGACGCAGGGGGCAGGAGATACGCAGTATTTT
-	-	TRBV28	TRBJ2-1	CASTATRSSYNEQFF	TGTGCCAGCACCGCAACTCGGAGCTCCTACAATGAGCAGTTCTTC
TRBD1	few	TRBV5-4	TRBJ1-2	CASSPGQGADYGYTF	TGTGCCAGCAGCCCGGGACAGGGGGCTGACTATGGCTACACCTTC
-	-	TRBV28	TRBJ2-7	CASSLWWNSYEQYF	TGTGCCAGCAGTTTATGGTGGAACAGCTACGAGCAGTACTTC
-	-	TRBV15	TRBJ2-7	CATSILAESYEQYF	TGTGCCACCAGCATACTAGCCGAGAGCTACGAGCAGTACTTC
TRBD1	few	TRBV5-6	TRBJ2-1	CASSPGQFYNEQFF	TGTGCCAGCAGCCCGGGACAGTTCTACAATGAGCAGTTCTTC
-	once	TRBV7-2	TRBJ2-3	CASSLAGGLADTQYF	TGTGCCAGCAGCTTAGCGGGAGGTCTCGCAGATACGCAGTATTTT
-	-	TRBV27	TRBJ1-5	CASRTDWSQPQHF	TGTGCCAGCAGGACGGACTGGTCGCAGCCCCAGCATTTT
TRBD2	-	TRBV5-4	TRBJ2-1	CASSLGGTSSYNEQFF	TGTGCCAGCAGCTTGGGAGGGACTAGTTCCTACAATGAGCAGTTCTTC
-	-	TRBV3-1/TRBV3-2	TRBJ1-3	CASSRDSGNTIYF	TGTGCCAGCAGCCGCGACTCTGGAAACACCATATATTTT
-	-	TRBV7-2	TRBJ1-6	CASSSANRAYNSPLHF	TGTGCCAGCAGCTCAGCAAACAGGGCCTATAATTCACCCCTCCACTTT
-	-	TRBV2	TRBJ1-5	CASSEEKRVSNQPQHF	TGTGCCAGCAGTGAGGAGAAGCGGGTAAGCAATCAGCCCCAGCATTTT
-	-	TRBV7-8	TRBJ2-3	CASSPDQSLGDTQYF	TGTGCCAGCAGCCCCGATCAAAGCCTCGGGGATACGCAGTATTTT
-	-	TRBV18	TRBJ2-2	CASSESRNTGELFF	TGTGCCAGCTCTGAGTCACGGAACACCGGGGAGCTGTTTTTT
-	few	TRBV19	TRBJ1-1	CASSPRGSEAFF	TGTGCCAGTAGTCCCAGAGGGAGTGAAGCTTTCTTT
TRBD2	-	TRBV7-3	TRBJ2-1	CASSRTGLAGKFDEQFF	TGTGCCAGCAGCCGCACTGGGCTAGCGGGAAAGTTCGATGAGCAGTTCTTC
-	-	TRBV28	TRBJ1-2	CASTLEGPNLGGYTF	TGTGCCAGCACCCTGGAGGGGCCAAACTTAGGGGGCTACACCTTC
-	-	TRBV19	TRBJ1-1	CASSVLRETEAFF	TGTGCCAGTTCGGTCCTCCGGGAAACTGAAGCTTTCTTT
-	-	TRBV12-5	TRBJ2-7	CASGSLPGDEQYF	TGTGCTAGTGGTTCCCTTCCGGGGGACGAGCAGTACTTC
TRBD1	few	TRBV5-1	TRBJ1-2	CASSHGRGTGLDGYTF	TGCGCCAGCAGCCACGGTCGAGGGACAGGGCTGGACGGCTACACCTTC
TRBD1	few	TRBV19	TRBJ1-5	CASSTTGGSQPQHF	TGTGCCAGTAGTACGACAGGGGGAAGTCAGCCCCAGCATTTT
TRBD1	-	TRBV28	TRBJ1-5	CASSLGGQGYDGNQPQHF	TGTGCCAGCAGTTTAGGCGGACAGGGGTATGATGGCAATCAGCCCCAGCATTTT
TRBD1	-	TRBV19	TRBJ1-5	CASSTPGRGNNQPQHF	TGTGCCAGTAGTACTCCCGGCAGGGGGAACAATCAGCCCCAGCATTTT
TRBD1	-	TRBV28	TRBJ1-1	CASRTTGGRTEAFF	TGTGCCAGCAGAACCACAGGGGGCCGGACTGAAGCTTTCTTT
-	-	TRBV5-6	TRBJ2-7	CASSRLYYEQYF	TGTGCCAGCAGCCGACTTTACTACGAGCAGTACTTC
-	-	TRBV21-1	TRBJ2-1	CASSLYRVFNEQFF	TGTGCCAGCAGCTTATACCGGGTCTTCAATGAGCAGTTCTTC
TRBD1	-	TRBV6-2/TRBV6-3	TRBJ2-3	CASSLRTGAIHTDTQYF	TGTGCCAGCAGTCTCCGGACAGGGGCAATTCACACAGATACGCAGTATTTT
-	-	TRBV21-1	TRBJ1-5	CASSKARTGDSNQPQHF	TGTGCCAGCAGCAAAGCTCGGACAGGGGATAGCAATCAGCCCCAGCATTTT
-	-	TRBV5-1	TRBJ2-7	CASSLDTDSESSYEQYF	TGCGCCAGCAGCTTGGACACGGACTCGGAGAGCTCCTACGAGCAGTACTTC
-	-	TRBV24-1	TRBJ2-1	CATSGSPFFHEQFF	TGTGCCACCAGTGGCAGTCCGTTTTTCCATGAGCAGTTCTTC
TRBD2	-	TRBV27	TRBJ2-7	CASSPSGRAPGEQYF	TGTGCCAGCAGTCCTAGCGGGAGGGCTCCGGGTGAGCAGTACTTC
-	-	TRBV7-2	TRBJ2-3	CASSSDYQADTQYF	TGTGCCAGCAGCTCTGACTATCAGGCAGATACGCAGTATTTT
-	few	TRBV5-1	TRBJ1-2	CASSLQGNGYTF	TGCGCCAGCAGCTTGCAGGGTAATGGCTACACCTTC
TRBD1	-	TRBV13	TRBJ1-1	CASRSGTGEAFF	TGTGCCAGCAGGTCCGGGACAGGCGAAGCTTTCTTT
-	once	TRBV9	TRBJ1-6	CASSATGESPLHF	TGTGCCAGCAGCGCGACGGGTGAATCACCCCTCCACTTT
-	-	TRBV30	TRBJ2-5	CAWRSWETQYF	TGTGCCTGGAGGAGCTGGGAGACCCAGTACTTC